These 3 T cell receptor beta chains share one sample of origin, sequenced in a study of blood T cell repertoires in COVID-19. Measured with immunoSEQ multiplex PCR; TCRdb has only the in-frame clones, and not every one. The table shows about 190,000 clones, with approximately 88% occurring only once. Specimen: PBMCs or T cells enriched from blood (not recorded which). The receptors shown here come from a woman in her 30s who had recovered from COVID-19.

The chain joins TRBV2 to TRBJ2-7; TRBD1 matches at 8 bases. CDR3 size: 13 residues. CDR1 is SNHLY, CDR2 FYNNEI, per germline. V shed 7 bases, J shed 5 bases, and the junction held 7 bases outside the gene matches. The DNA for the CDR3 is TGTGCCAGCACAGGACAGGGTATGAACGAGCAGTACTTC. It specifies CASTGQGMNEQYF.

This clone was recorded only once. V is TRBV7-2 and J is TRBJ1-2; 10 nucleotides match TRBD1. This CDR3 has 14 amino acids. The V segment lost 3 bases and the J segment 7 bases; nucleotides outside the gene matches: 5. The germline gives CDR1 SGHTA, CDR2 FQGNSA. The CDR3: CASSLDRGTRGYTF. The CDR3 nucleotides read TGTGCCAGCAGCTTGGACAGGGGGACTCGTGGCTACACCTTC.

The rearrangement uses TRBV28 and TRBJ1-2; D call uncertain. This CDR3 region has 13 residues. Per the germline V gene, CDR1 is MDHEN and CDR2 is SYDVKM. Trimming took 7 bases from V and 6 from J, leaving 15 bases between them. DNA for the CDR3: TGTGCCAGCACCCCCCCGAGGCAGCATGGCTACACCTTC. This codes for CASTPPRQHGYTF.